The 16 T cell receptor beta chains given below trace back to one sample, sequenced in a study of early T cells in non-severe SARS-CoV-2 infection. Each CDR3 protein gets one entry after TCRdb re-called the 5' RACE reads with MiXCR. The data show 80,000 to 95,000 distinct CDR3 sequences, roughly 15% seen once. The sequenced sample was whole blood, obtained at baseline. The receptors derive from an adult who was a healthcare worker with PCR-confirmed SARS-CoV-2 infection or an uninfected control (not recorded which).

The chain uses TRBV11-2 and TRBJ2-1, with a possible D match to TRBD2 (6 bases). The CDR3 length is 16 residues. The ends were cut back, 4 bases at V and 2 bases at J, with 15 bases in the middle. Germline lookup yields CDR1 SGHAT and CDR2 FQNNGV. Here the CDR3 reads CASSSRREQAYNEQFF. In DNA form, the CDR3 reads TGTGCCAGCAGCTCCAGGCGGGAACAAGCCTACAATGAGCAGTTCTTC.

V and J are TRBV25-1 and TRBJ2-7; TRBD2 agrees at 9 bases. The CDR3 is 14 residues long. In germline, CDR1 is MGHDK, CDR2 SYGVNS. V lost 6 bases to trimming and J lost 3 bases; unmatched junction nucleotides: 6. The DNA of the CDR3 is TGTGCCAGCAGCGTAGCGGGAGAGCTCTACGAGCAGTACTTC. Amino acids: CASSVAGELYEQYF.

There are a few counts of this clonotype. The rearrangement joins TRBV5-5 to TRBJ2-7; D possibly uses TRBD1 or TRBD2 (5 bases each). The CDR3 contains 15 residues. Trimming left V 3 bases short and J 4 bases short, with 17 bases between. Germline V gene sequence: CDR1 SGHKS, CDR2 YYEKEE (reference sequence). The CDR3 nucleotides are TGTGCCAGCAGCTCAGGCAACCGGGACGGATACGAGCAGTACTTC. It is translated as CASSSGNRDGYEQYF.

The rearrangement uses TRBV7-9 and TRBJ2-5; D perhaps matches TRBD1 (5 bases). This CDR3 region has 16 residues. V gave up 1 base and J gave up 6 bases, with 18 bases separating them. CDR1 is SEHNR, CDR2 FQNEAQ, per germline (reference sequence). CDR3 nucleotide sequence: TGTGCCAGCAGCTTAGAAACCCAGGGATCGGCGAAGACCCAGTACTTC. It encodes CASSLETQGSAKTQYF.

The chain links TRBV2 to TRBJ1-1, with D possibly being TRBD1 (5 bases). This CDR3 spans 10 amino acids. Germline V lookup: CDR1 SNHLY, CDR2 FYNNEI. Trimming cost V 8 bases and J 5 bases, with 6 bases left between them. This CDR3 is CASGGTEAFF. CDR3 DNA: TGTGCCAGCGGGGGAACTGAAGCTTTCTTT. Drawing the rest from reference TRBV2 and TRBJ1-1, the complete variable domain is EPEVTQTPSHQVTQMGQEVILRCVPISNHLYFYWYRQILGQKVEFLVSFYNNEISEKSEIFDDQFSVERPDGSNFTLKIRSTKLEDSAMYFCASGGTEAFFGQGTRLTVV.

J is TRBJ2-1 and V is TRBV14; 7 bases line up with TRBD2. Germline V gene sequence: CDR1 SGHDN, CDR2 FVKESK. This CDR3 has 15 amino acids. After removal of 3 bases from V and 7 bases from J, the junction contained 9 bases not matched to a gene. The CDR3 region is CASSHLAEGRNEQFF. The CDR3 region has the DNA TGTGCCAGCAGCCATCTAGCGGAGGGAAGGAATGAGCAGTTCTTC.

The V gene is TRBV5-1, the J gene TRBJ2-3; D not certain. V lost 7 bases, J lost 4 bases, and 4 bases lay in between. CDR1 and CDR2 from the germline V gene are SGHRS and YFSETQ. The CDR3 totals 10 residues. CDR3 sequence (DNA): TGCGCCAGCTTTTCAGATACGCAGTATTTT. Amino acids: CASFSDTQYF.

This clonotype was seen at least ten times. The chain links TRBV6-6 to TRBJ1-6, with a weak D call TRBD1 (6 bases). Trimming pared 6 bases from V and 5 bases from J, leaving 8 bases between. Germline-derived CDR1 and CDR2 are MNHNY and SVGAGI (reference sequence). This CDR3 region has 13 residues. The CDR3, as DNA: TGTGCCAGCAGCCGACAGGATAATTCACCCCTCCACTTT. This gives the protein CASSRQDNSPLHF.

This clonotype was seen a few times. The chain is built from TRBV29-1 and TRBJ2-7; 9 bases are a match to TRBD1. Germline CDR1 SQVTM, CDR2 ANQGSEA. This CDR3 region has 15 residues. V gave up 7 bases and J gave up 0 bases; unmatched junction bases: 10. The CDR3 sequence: CSAVGGQGISYEQYF. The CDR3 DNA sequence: TGCAGCGCCGTGGGGGGACAGGGTATCTCCTACGAGCAGTACTTC.

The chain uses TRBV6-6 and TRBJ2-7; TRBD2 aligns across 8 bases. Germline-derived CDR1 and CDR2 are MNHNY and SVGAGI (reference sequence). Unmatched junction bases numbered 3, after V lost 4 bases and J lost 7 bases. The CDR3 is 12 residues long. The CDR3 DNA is TGTGCCAGCAGTTTTAGCGGGATTGAGCAGTACTTC. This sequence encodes CASSFSGIEQYF.

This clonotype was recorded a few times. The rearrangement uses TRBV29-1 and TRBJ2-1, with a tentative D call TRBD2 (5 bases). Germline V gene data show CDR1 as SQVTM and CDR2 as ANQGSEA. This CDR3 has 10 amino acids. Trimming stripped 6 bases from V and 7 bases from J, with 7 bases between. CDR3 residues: CSVIANEQFF. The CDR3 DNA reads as TGCAGCGTCATAGCGAATGAGCAGTTCTTC.

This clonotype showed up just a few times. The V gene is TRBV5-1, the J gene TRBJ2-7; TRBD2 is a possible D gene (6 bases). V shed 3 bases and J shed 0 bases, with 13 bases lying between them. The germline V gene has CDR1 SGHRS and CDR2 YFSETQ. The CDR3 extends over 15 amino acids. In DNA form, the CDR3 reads TGCGCCAGCAGCTCCGGGACTCTCAGCTCCTACGAGCAGTACTTC. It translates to CASSSGTLSSYEQYF.

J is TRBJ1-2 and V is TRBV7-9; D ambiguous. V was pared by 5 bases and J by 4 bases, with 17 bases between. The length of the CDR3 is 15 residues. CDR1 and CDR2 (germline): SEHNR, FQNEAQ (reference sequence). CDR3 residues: CASSAERGIPYGYTF. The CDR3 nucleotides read TGTGCCAGCAGCGCTGAACGAGGGATTCCCTATGGCTACACCTTC.

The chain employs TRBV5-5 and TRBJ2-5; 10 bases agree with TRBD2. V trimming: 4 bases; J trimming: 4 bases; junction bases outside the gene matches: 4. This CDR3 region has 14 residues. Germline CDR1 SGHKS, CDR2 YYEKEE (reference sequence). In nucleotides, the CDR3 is TGTGCCAGCAGCGGAATAGCGGGAGGAGAGACCCAGTACTTC. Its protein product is CASSGIAGGETQYF.

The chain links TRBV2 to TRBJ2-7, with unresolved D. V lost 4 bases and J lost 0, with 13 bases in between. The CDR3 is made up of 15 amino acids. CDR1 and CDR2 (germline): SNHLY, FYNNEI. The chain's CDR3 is CASSGPLIHSYEQYF. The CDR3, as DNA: TGTGCCAGCAGTGGCCCCCTCATCCACTCCTACGAGCAGTACTTC.

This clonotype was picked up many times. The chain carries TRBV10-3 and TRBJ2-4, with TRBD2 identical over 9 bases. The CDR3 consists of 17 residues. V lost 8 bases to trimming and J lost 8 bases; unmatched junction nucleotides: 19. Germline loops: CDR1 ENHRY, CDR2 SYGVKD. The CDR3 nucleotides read TGTGCCATCTCCCGAGGGGGTAGCGGGAGCCCAAGGGACATTCAGTACTTC. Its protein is CAISRGGSGSPRDIQYF.